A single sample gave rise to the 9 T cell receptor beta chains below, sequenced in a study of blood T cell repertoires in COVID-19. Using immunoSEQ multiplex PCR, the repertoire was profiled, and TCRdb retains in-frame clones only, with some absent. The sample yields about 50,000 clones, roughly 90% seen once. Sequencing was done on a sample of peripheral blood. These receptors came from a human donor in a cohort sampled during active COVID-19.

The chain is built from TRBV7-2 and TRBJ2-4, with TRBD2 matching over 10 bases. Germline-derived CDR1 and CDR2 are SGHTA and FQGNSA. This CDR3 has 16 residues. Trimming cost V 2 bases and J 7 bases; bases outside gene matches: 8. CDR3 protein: CASSLHLAGVQNIQYF. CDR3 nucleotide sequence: TGTGCCAGCAGCTTACACCTAGCGGGAGTACAGAACATTCAGTACTTC.

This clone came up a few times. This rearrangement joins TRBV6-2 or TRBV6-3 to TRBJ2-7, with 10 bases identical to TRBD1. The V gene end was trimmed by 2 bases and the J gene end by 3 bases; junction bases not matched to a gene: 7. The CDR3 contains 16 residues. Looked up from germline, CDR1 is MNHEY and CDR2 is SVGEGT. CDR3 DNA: TGTGCCAGCAGTTACCAAGGGACAGGGGAACTCTACGAGCAGTACTTC. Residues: CASSYQGTGELYEQYF.

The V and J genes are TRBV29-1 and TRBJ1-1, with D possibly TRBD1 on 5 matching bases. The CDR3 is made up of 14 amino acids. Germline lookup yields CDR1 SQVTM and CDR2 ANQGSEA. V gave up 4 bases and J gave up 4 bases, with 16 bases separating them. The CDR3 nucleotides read TGCAGCGTTGGACAGAGGAATATGGGCACTGAAGCTTTCTTT. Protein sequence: CSVGQRNMGTEAFF.

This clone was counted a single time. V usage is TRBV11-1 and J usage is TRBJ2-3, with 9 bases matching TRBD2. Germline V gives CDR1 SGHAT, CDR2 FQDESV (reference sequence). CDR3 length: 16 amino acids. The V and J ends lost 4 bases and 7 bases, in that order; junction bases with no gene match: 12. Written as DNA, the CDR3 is TGTGCCAGCAGCTCGCGACGAGGCGGGAGGGATTATACGCAGTATTTT. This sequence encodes CASSSRRGGRDYTQYF.

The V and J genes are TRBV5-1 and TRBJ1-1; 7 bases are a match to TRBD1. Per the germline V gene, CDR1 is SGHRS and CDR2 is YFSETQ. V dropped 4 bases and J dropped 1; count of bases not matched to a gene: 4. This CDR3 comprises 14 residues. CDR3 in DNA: TGCGCCAGCAGCCCACAGGGGTGGAACACTGAAGCTTTCTTT. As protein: CASSPQGWNTEAFF.

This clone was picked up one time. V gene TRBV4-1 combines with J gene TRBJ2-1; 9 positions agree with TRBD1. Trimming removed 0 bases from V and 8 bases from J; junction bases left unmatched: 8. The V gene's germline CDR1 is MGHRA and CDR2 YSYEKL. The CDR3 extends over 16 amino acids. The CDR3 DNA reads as TGCGCCAGCAGCCAAGATTGGGGACAGGGAACGCATGAGCAGTTCTTC. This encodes CASSQDWGQGTHEQFF.

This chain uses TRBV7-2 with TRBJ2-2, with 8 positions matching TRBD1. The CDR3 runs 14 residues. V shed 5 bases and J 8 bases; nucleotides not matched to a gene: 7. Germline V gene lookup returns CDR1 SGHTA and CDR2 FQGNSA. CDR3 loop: CASSKGTGPGELFF. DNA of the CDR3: TGTGCCAGCAGCAAGGGGACAGGCCCGGGGGAGCTGTTTTTT.

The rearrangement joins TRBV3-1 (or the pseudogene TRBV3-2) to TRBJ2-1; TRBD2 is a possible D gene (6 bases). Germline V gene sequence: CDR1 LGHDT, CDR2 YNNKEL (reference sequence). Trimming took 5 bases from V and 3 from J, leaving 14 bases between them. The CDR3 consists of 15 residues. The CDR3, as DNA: TGTGCCAGCAGCATCGGGACTCAACTCTACAATGAGCAGTTCTTC. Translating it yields CASSIGTQLYNEQFF.

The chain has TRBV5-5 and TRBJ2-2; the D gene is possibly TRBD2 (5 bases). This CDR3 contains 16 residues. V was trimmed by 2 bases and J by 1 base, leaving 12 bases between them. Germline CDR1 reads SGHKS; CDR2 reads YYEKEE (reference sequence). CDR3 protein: CASSFRGMLNTGELFF. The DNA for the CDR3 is TGTGCCAGCAGCTTTAGAGGGATGCTGAACACCGGGGAGCTGTTTTTT.